This T cell receptor (beta chain) was profiled in a study of long-term antiretroviral therapy in people with HIV. The study, taken as a whole, reports: Clones that had undergone expansion before ART prevailed in the repertoire throughout all time points.

As for this clone: Its antigen is not identified.

Looked up from germline, CDR1 is SGHTA and CDR2 is FQGNSA. This CDR3 has 13 amino acids. Trimming took 4 bases from V and 3 from J, leaving 6 bases between them. Sequencing used immunoSEQ v3.0 at survey level. Assay: immunoSEQ multiplex PCR; the TCRdb copy retains only in-frame clones and omits some. In the table there are about 35,000 clones, 80% to 90% of which are singletons. This clonotype was sampled from a young man with HIV. The J gene is TRBJ2-2, the V gene TRBV7-2; unclear D gene. Here the sequenced sample was unsorted PBMCs, taken 2.2 years after starting antiretroviral therapy. As DNA, the CDR3 is TGTGCCAGCAGCTGGGTGGACACCGGGGAGCTGTTTTTT. Amino acid sequence: CASSWVDTGELFF.